This T cell receptor (beta chain) was observed in a study of T cell changes during pregnancy in multiple sclerosis. This CDR3 contains 14 residues. CDR1 is SGDLS and CDR2 is YYNGEE in the germline V gene. Losses at the gene ends were 0 bases for V and 6 bases for J; bases not matched to a gene: 6. TCRdb's table, derived via immunoSEQ multiplex PCR, lists solely in-frame clones and lacks some. The sample lists about 99,000 clones, around 93% seen once, with less than 1% in the top ten. The sample consisted of peripheral blood, taken after pregnancy. This clonotype originated in a female donor with multiple sclerosis, enrolled in a pregnancy study. This chain connects TRBV9 to TRBJ2-7, with 7 bases aligning to TRBD2. The CDR3 loop reads CASSVGSGGGEQYF. CDR3 DNA sequence: TGTGCCAGCAGCGTAGGGTCGGGGGGTGGCGAGCAGTACTTC.